This entry lists 5 T cell receptor beta chains sequenced from one sample in a study of blood T cell repertoires in COVID-19. The data were produced by immunoSEQ multiplex PCR, yet TCRdb's version contains in-frame clones alone and is incomplete. The sample records approximately 250,000 clones, approximately 86% being singletons. Sample: peripheral blood. All receptors derive from a man younger than 30 with active or convalescent COVID-19.

This CDR3 is CASSQVFRGRGGNQPQHF. Written as DNA, the CDR3 is TGTGCCAGCAGCCAAGTGTTCAGGGGGCGAGGGGGCAATCAGCCCCAGCATTTT. This rearrangement joins TRBV3-1 (or the pseudogene TRBV3-2) to TRBJ1-5; TRBD1 matches 8 bases. Germline V lookup: CDR1 LGHDT, CDR2 YNNKEL (reference sequence). The CDR3 has 18 residues. V lost 1 base, J lost 2 bases, and 10 bases stayed unmatched.

This clone has just one count. The CDR3 loop reads CAIKDGDKNIQYF. The CDR3 DNA reads TGTGCCATCAAAGACGGGGACAAAAACATTCAGTACTTC. This sequence joins TRBV28 and TRBJ2-4, with D perhaps matching TRBD2 (5 bases). Germline V CDR1 and CDR2: MDHEN, SYDVKM. The CDR3 extends over 13 amino acids. The V and J ends lost 10 bases and 3 bases respectively, with 13 bases between them.

The V gene is TRBV19, the J gene TRBJ1-5; D unclear. CDR1 and CDR2 (germline): LNHDA, SQIVND (reference sequence). There are 14 residues in the CDR3. The germline V and J ends were trimmed by 6 bases and 2 bases, with 11 bases remaining between them. Written as DNA, the CDR3 is TGTGCCAGTAGAGCTGGGAGTGGCAATCAGCCCCAGCATTTT. Its protein is CASRAGSGNQPQHF.

This chain joins TRBV27 and TRBJ2-3; TRBD2 matches 8 bases. The ends lost 6 bases at V and 11 bases at J; junction bases unmatched: 10. The germline V gene encodes CDR1 MNHEY and CDR2 SMNVEV (reference sequence). The CDR3 loop spans 13 amino acids. The chain's CDR3 is CASSLSGSKGQYF. The CDR3 DNA reads as TGTGCCAGCAGCCTAAGCGGGAGCAAGGGGCAGTATTTT.

The V and J genes are TRBV6-2 or TRBV6-3 and TRBJ2-3; D call uncertain. The V and J ends lost 6 bases and 1 base respectively, with 20 bases between them. The CDR3 spans 17 residues. Germline V gene lookup returns CDR1 MNHEY and CDR2 SVGEGT. Here the CDR3 DNA reads TGTGCCAGCAGCCCGACCCATCTGACTCCCCGCACAGATACGCAGTATTTT. Amino acid sequence: CASSPTHLTPRTDTQYF.